This is a list of T cell receptor beta chains from one sample in a study of blood T cell repertoires in COVID-19. TCRdb's copy holds only in-frame clones and misses some; the assay was immunoSEQ multiplex PCR. Counted here are more than 80,000 clones, more than 65% occurring once; the ten biggest clones make up approximately 19%. Sequencing was carried out using peripheral blood. The receptor source for this set is a woman aged 80 or over with active or convalescent COVID-19. CDR3s include the opening cysteine and the closing phenylalanine or tryptophan. The order of the fields is D gene, V gene, J gene, clone size, CDR3 DNA, CDR3 protein. The D gene is left open where the match is weak. For some rows the clone size is stated as once, few or many, or as a class when expanded; others skip it.

d_call: TRBD2
v_call: TRBV5-1
j_call: TRBJ2-1
clone_size: NA
cdr3_nt: TGCGCCAGCAAAAGGGCACTAGCGGGGGGATACTCCTACAATGAGCAGTTCTTC
cdr3_aa: CASKRALAGGYSYNEQFF

d_call: TRBD2
v_call: TRBV6-1
j_call: TRBJ2-4
clone_size: NA
cdr3_nt: TGTGCCAGCAGTGAAGGGAGGGCACCTAGCGGGGTGACAAAAAACATTCAGTACTTC
cdr3_aa: CASSEGRAPSGVTKNIQYF

d_call: TRBD1
v_call: TRBV7-8
j_call: TRBJ1-2
clone_size: NA
cdr3_nt: TGTGCCAGCAGCTTAGCTGGGACAGGAGGTAATGGCTACACCTTC
cdr3_aa: CASSLAGTGGNGYTF

d_call: TRBD1
v_call: TRBV2
j_call: TRBJ1-4
clone_size: NA
cdr3_nt: TGTGCCAGCGAGCTCGGACAGGGAGGTGAAAAACTGTTTTTT
cdr3_aa: CASELGQGGEKLFF

d_call: NA
v_call: TRBV5-1
j_call: TRBJ2-2
clone_size: NA
cdr3_nt: TGCGCCAGCAGCTTGGAAGGAGGGGGCCGGGAGCTGTTTTTT
cdr3_aa: CASSLEGGGRELFF

d_call: TRBD1
v_call: TRBV29-1
j_call: TRBJ1-2
clone_size: NA
cdr3_nt: TGCAGCGTTGGGGGAGGCAGGGGGTTGGGAGCTAACTATGGCTACACCTTC
cdr3_aa: CSVGGGRGLGANYGYTF

d_call: TRBD2
v_call: TRBV29-1
j_call: TRBJ2-3
clone_size: once
cdr3_nt: TGCAGCATGGGGCGGGGGGCAGATACGCAGTATTTT
cdr3_aa: CSMGRGADTQYF

d_call: NA
v_call: TRBV2
j_call: TRBJ2-2
clone_size: NA
cdr3_nt: TGTGCCACAGGGGTGGGGCCGAACACCGGGGAGCTGTTTTTT
cdr3_aa: CATGVGPNTGELFF

d_call: TRBD1
v_call: TRBV9
j_call: TRBJ1-2
clone_size: few
cdr3_nt: TGTGCCAGCAGTGGAAAAGTGGACAGGGGTTCGTTCGGGAGCTATGGCTACACCTTC
cdr3_aa: CASSGKVDRGSFGSYGYTF

d_call: NA
v_call: TRBV28
j_call: TRBJ2-2
clone_size: NA
cdr3_nt: TGTGCCAGCAGTTGGACAGACAACACCGGGGAGCTGTTTTTT
cdr3_aa: CASSWTDNTGELFF

d_call: TRBD1
v_call: TRBV6-4
j_call: TRBJ1-2
clone_size: NA
cdr3_nt: TGTGCCAGCAGTCAAGAGGGGGCCGGGGGCTATGGCTACACCTTC
cdr3_aa: CASSQEGAGGYGYTF

d_call: NA
v_call: TRBV15
j_call: TRBJ2-6
clone_size: NA
cdr3_nt: TGTGCCACCAGCAGAGATAGGGGTGACGTCCTGACTTTC
cdr3_aa: CATSRDRGDVLTF

d_call: TRBD1
v_call: TRBV2
j_call: TRBJ2-7
clone_size: NA
cdr3_nt: TGTGCCAGCAGTCTCCGGGACAGGGCCTACGAGCAGTACTTC
cdr3_aa: CASSLRDRAYEQYF

d_call: TRBD2
v_call: TRBV30
j_call: TRBJ2-2
clone_size: NA
cdr3_nt: TGTGCCTGGAGTATGGGACTAGCGGGGATCGGGGAGCTGTTTTTT
cdr3_aa: CAWSMGLAGIGELFF

d_call: NA
v_call: TRBV6-2/TRBV6-3
j_call: TRBJ2-7
clone_size: NA
cdr3_nt: TGTGCCAGCAGTCAGGGGATGGGCTACGAGCAGTACTTC
cdr3_aa: CASSQGMGYEQYF

d_call: TRBD2
v_call: TRBV5-4
j_call: TRBJ2-2
clone_size: many
cdr3_nt: TGTGCCAGCAGCTTGCTAGAGCGGGGAACCGGGGAGCTGTTTTTT
cdr3_aa: CASSLLERGTGELFF

d_call: NA
v_call: TRBV4-1
j_call: TRBJ2-3
clone_size: NA
cdr3_nt: TGCGCCAGCAGCCAAGAGTGGGGCTCTAGCACAGATACGCAGTATTTT
cdr3_aa: CASSQEWGSSTDTQYF

d_call: NA
v_call: TRBV4-1
j_call: TRBJ2-5
clone_size: NA
cdr3_nt: TGCGCCAGCAGCCAAGATCCCGGGGTGAGGTACTTC
cdr3_aa: CASSQDPGVRYF

d_call: NA
v_call: TRBV28
j_call: TRBJ2-7
clone_size: NA
cdr3_nt: TGTGCCAGCAGTTTATTTATCGCAGGTACTTACGAGCAGTACTTC
cdr3_aa: CASSLFIAGTYEQYF

d_call: NA
v_call: TRBV9
j_call: TRBJ1-6
clone_size: NA
cdr3_nt: TGTGCCAGCAGCGTAGATGAGCGTAGCTCCTATAATTCACCCCTCCACTTT
cdr3_aa: CASSVDERSSYNSPLHF

d_call: NA
v_call: TRBV7-2
j_call: TRBJ2-6
clone_size: NA
cdr3_nt: TGTGCCAGCAGCTTCTATGGGGCCAACGTCCTGACTTTC
cdr3_aa: CASSFYGANVLTF

d_call: NA
v_call: TRBV7-3
j_call: TRBJ1-1
clone_size: once
cdr3_nt: TGTGCCAGCAGCTTAACGGGAGGAGGGACTGAAGCTTTCTTT
cdr3_aa: CASSLTGGGTEAFF